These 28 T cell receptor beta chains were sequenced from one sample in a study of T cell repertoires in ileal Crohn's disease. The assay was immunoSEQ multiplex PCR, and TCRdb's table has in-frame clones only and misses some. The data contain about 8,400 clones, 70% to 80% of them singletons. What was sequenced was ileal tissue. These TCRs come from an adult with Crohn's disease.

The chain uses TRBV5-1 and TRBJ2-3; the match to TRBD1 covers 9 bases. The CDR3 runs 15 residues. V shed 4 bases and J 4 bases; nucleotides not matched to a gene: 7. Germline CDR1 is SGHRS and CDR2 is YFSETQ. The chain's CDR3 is CASSPRTGAADTQYF. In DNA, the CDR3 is TGCGCCAGCAGCCCGAGGACAGGGGCCGCAGATACGCAGTATTTT.

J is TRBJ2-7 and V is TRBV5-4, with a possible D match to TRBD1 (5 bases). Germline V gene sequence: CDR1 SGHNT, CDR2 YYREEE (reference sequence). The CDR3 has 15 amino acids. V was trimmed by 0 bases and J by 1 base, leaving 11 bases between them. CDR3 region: CASSLEQARSYEQYF. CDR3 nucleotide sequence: TGTGCCAGCAGCTTGGAACAGGCACGTTCCTACGAGCAGTACTTC.

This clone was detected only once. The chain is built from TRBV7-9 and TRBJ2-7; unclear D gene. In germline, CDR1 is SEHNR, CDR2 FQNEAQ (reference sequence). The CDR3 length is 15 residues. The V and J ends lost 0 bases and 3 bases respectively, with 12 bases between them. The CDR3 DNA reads TGTGCCAGCAGCTTAGCGCATCGTCACAGCTACGAGCAGTACTTC. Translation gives CASSLAHRHSYEQYF. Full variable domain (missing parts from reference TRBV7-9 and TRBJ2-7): DTGVSQNPRHKITKRGQNVTFRCDPISEHNRLYWYRQTLGQGPEFLTYFQNEAQLEKSRLLSDRFSAERPKGSFSTLEIQRTEQGDSAMYLCASSLAHRHSYEQYFGPGTRLTVT.

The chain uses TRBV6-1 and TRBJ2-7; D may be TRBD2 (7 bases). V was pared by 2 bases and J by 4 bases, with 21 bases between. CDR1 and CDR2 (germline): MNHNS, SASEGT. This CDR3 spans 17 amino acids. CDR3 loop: CASSESHWTAGRYEQYF. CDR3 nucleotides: TGTGCCAGCAGTGAATCCCATTGGACAGCGGGGAGGTACGAGCAGTACTTC.

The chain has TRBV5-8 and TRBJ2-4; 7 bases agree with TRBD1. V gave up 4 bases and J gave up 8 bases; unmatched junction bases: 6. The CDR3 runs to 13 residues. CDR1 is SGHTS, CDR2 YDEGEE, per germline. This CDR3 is CASSRDSEDIQYF. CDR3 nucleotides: TGTGCCAGCAGCCGGGACAGCGAGGACATTCAGTACTTC.

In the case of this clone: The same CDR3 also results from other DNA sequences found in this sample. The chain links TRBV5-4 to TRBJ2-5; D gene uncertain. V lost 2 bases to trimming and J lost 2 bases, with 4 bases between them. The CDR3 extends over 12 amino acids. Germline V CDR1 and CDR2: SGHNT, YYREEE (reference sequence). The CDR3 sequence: CASSFSQETQYF. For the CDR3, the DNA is TGTGCCAGCAGCTTCAGTCAAGAGACCCAGTACTTC.

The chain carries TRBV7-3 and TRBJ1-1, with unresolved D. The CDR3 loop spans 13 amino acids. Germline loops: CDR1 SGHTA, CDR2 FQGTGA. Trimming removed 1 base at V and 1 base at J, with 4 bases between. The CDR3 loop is CASSLNRNTEAFF. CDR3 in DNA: TGTGCCAGCAGCTTAAACAGGAACACTGAAGCTTTCTTT. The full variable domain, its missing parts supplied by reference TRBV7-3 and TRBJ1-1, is GAGVSQTPSNKVTEKGKYVELRCDPISGHTALYWYRQSLGQGPEFLIYFQGTGAADDSGLPNDRFFAVRPEGSVSTLKIQRTERGDSAVYLCASSLNRNTEAFFGQGTRLTVV.

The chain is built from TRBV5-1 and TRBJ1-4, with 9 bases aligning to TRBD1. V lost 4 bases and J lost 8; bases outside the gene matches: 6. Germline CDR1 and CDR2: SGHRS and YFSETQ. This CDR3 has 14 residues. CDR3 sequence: CASSLQGAEEKLFF. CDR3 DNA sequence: TGCGCCAGCAGCCTACAGGGGGCGGAGGAAAAACTGTTTTTT. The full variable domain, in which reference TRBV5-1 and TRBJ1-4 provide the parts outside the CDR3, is KAGVTQTPRYLIKTRGQQVTLSCSPISGHRSVSWYQQTPGQGLQFLFEYFSETQRNKGNFPGRFSGRQFSNSRSEMNVSTLELGDSALYLCASSLQGAEEKLFFGSGTQLSVL.

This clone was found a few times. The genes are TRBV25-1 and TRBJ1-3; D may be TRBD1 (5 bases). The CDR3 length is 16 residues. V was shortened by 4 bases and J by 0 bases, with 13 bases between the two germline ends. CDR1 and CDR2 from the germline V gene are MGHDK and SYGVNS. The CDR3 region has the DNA TGTGCCAGCAGTGGTAGGGGCCTGTACTCTGGAAACACCATATATTTT. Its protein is CASSGRGLYSGNTIYF. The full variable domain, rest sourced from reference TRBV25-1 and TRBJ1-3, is EADIYQTPRYLVIGTGKKITLECSQTMGHDKMYWYQQDPGMELHLIHYSYGVNSTEKGDLSSESTVSRIRTEHFPLTLESARPSHTSQYLCASSGRGLYSGNTIYFGEGSWLTVV.

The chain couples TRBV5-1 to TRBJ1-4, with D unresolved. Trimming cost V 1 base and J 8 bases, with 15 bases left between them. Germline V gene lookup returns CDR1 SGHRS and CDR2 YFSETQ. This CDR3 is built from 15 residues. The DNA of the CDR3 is TGCGCCAGCAGCTTGTTTCGGGATTCGCGGGAAAAACTGTTTTTT. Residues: CASSLFRDSREKLFF.

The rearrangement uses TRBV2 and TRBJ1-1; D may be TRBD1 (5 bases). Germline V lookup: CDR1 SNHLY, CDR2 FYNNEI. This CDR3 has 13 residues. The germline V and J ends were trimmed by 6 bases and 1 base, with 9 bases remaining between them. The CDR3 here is CASRKDTNTEAFF. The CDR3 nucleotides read TGTGCCAGCAGAAAGGACACGAACACTGAAGCTTTCTTT.

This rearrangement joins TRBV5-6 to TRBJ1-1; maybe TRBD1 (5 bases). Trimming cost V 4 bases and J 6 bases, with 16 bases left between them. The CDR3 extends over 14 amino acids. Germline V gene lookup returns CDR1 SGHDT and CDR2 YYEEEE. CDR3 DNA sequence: TGTGCCAGCAGCCCCTGGGGCATAGTGGCTGAAGCTTTCTTT. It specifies CASSPWGIVAEAFF.

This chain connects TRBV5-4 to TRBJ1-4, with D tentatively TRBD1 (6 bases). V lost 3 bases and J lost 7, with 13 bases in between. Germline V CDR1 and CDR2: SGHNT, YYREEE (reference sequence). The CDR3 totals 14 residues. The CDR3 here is CASSSGEQAEKLFF. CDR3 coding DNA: TGTGCCAGCAGCTCAGGGGAACAGGCTGAAAAACTGTTTTTT.

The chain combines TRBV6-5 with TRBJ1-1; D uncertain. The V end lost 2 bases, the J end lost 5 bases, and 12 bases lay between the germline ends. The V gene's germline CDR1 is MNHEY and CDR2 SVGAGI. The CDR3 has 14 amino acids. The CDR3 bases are TGTGCCAGCAGTTACCGAGCGGGGTTTACTGAAGCTTTCTTT. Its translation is CASSYRAGFTEAFF.

The CDR3, as DNA: TGCAGCGTTAGCGGGACGGAGACACCAGATACGCAGTATTTT. This gives the protein CSVSGTETPDTQYF. The V call is TRBV29-1, the J call TRBJ2-3; TRBD2 agrees at 7 bases. Germline V gene lookup returns CDR1 SQVTM and CDR2 ANQGSEA. Trimming took 5 bases from V and 4 from J; bases not matched to a gene: 9. The CDR3 is 14 amino acids.

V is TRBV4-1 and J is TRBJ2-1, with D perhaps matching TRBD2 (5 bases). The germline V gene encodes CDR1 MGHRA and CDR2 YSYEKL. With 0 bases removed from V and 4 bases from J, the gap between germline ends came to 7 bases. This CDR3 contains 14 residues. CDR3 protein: CASSQDGRYNEQFF. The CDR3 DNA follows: TGCGCCAGCAGCCAAGATGGGAGATACAATGAGCAGTTCTTC.

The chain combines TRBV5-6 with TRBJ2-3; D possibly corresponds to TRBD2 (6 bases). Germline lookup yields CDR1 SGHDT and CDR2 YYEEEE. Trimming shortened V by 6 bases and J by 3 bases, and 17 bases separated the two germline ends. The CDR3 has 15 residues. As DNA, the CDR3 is TGTGCCAGCACCCTCTTAGTGGGGAGGACAGATACGCAGTATTTT. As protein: CASTLLVGRTDTQYF. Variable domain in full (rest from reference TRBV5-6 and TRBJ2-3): DAGVTQSPTHLIKTRGQQVTLRCSPKSGHDTVSWYQQALGQGPQFIFQYYEEEERQRGNFPDRFSGHQFPNYSSELNVNALLLGDSALYLCASTLLVGRTDTQYFGPGTRLTVL.

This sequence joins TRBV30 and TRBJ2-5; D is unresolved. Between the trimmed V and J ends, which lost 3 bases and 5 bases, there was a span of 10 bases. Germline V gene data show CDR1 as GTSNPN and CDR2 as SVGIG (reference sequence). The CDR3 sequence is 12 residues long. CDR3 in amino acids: CAWRSLLETQYF. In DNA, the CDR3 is TGTGCCTGGAGGAGCCTCTTGGAGACCCAGTACTTC. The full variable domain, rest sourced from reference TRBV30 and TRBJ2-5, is SQTIHQWPATLVQPVGSPLSLECTVEGTSNPNLYWYRQAAGRGLQLLFYSVGIGQISSEVPQNLSASRPQDRQFILSSKKLLLSDSGFYLCAWRSLLETQYFGPGTRLLVL.

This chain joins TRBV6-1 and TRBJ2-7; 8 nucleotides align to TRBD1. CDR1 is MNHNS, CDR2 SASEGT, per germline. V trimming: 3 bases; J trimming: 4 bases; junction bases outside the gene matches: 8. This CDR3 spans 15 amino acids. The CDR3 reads CASSEGTGNWYEQYF. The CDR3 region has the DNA TGTGCCAGCAGTGAGGGGACAGGCAACTGGTACGAGCAGTACTTC.

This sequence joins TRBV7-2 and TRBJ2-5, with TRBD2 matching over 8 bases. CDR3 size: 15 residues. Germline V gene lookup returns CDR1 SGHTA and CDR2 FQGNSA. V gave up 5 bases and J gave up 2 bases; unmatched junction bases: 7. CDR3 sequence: CASSVPGGGQETQYF. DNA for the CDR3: TGTGCCAGCAGCGTCCCGGGAGGGGGACAAGAGACCCAGTACTTC.

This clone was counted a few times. CDR3 loop: CASSFRLAGGYEQFF. CDR3 sequence (DNA): TGTGCCAGCAGTTTTCGGCTAGCGGGAGGCTATGAGCAGTTCTTC. The V and J genes are TRBV28 and TRBJ2-1, with TRBD2 matching over 11 bases. The CDR3 has 15 amino acids. Germline V gene lookup returns CDR1 MDHEN and CDR2 SYDVKM. With 3 bases clipped from V and 8 bases from J, the junction kept 6 bases outside the gene matches.

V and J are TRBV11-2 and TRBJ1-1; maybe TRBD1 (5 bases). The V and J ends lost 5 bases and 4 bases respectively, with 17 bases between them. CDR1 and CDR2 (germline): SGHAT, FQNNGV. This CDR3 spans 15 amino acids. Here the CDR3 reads CASSPGPGRGTEAFF. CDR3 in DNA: TGTGCCAGCAGCCCAGGTCCCGGTAGGGGCACTGAAGCTTTCTTT.

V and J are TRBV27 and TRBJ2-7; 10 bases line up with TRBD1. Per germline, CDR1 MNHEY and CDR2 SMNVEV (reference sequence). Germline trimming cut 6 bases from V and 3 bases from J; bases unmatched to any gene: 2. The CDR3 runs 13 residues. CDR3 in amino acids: CASSRDRGYEQYF. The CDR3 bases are TGTGCCAGCAGCCGGGACAGGGGCTACGAGCAGTACTTC.

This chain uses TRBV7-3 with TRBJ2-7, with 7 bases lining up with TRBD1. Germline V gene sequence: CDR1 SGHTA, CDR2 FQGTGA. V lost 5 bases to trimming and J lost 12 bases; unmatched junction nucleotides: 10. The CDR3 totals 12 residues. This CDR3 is CASSPPCPGGYF. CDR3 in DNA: TGTGCCAGCAGCCCCCCTTGTCCAGGGGGGTACTTC.

The CDR3 DNA follows: TGTGCCAGCAGCCAAGATGATCTAGCGGGGGGACTAGACCGCACAGATACGCAGTATTTT. It yields the protein CASSQDDLAGGLDRTDTQYF. The rearrangement uses TRBV4-2 and TRBJ2-3; 11 bases line up with TRBD2. The CDR3 is 20 amino acids. With V trimmed by 0 bases and J by 1 base, 12 bases remained unmatched. In germline, CDR1 is LGHNA, CDR2 YNFKEQ.

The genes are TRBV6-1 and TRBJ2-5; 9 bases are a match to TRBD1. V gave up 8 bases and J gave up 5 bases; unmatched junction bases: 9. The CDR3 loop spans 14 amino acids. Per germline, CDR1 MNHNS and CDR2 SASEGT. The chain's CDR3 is CASAPTGGVETQYF. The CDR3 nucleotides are TGTGCCAGCGCTCCAACAGGGGGCGTTGAGACCCAGTACTTC.

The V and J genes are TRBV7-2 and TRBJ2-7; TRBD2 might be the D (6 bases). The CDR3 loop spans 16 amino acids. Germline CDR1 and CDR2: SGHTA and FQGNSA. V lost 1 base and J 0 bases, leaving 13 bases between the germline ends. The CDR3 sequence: CASSLDGGTGSYEQYF. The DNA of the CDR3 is TGTGCCAGCAGCTTAGACGGCGGGACCGGCTCCTACGAGCAGTACTTC.

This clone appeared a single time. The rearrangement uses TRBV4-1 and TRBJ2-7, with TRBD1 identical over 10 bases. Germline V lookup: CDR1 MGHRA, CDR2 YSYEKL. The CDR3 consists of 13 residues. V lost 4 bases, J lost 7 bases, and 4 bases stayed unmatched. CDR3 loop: CASSRQGAQEQYF. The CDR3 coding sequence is TGCGCCAGCAGCCGACAGGGGGCGCAGGAGCAGTACTTC.